This TCR beta chain was recorded in a study of cytomegalovirus exposure and HLA in healthy donors. V lost 10 bases and J lost 0; bases outside the gene matches: 8. In germline, CDR1 is MNHNS, CDR2 SASEGT. This CDR3 is built from 15 residues. With 60 Vbeta and 13 Jbeta primers, the PCR was carried out. Clones were read by immunoSEQ multiplex PCR, and TCRdb kept only the in-frame ones, dropping some. This sample has some 140,000 clones, with roughly three quarters found just once. This clone was detected only once. Material for sequencing was PBMCs. The chain links TRBV6-1 to TRBJ2-2, with 7 nucleotides matching TRBD1. The sequence came from a woman aged 18-29 years in good health and CMV-seronegative. CDR3 coding DNA: TGTGCCATCTCCCCCGGGACAGCGAACACCGGGGAGCTGTTTTTT. Translation gives CAISPGTANTGELFF.